The 23 T cell receptor beta chains in this list originate from one sample, sequenced in a study of blood T cell repertoires in COVID-19. The data were produced by immunoSEQ multiplex PCR, yet TCRdb's version contains in-frame clones alone and is incomplete. The sample has some 97,000 clones; roughly nine tenths are singletons. Sequencing was carried out using peripheral blood. These receptors all come from a man aged 50 to 59 with acute or convalescent COVID-19.

The chain couples TRBV3-1 (or the pseudogene TRBV3-2) to TRBJ2-4; 7 bases align to TRBD2. The CDR3 contains 16 residues. V trimming: 9 bases; J trimming: 1 base; junction bases outside the gene matches: 12. CDR1 and CDR2 from the germline V gene are LGHDT and YNNKEL (reference sequence). The CDR3 DNA is TGTGCCAGTGGCGTGGGGACTAATAGTGCCAAAAACATTCAGTACTTC. It translates to CASGVGTNSAKNIQYF.

The rearrangement uses TRBV27 and TRBJ2-7; 15 positions agree with TRBD2. Germline values: CDR1 MNHEY, CDR2 SMNVEV (reference sequence). CDR3 size: 17 residues. Trimming removed 2 bases from V and 5 bases from J; junction bases left unmatched: 7. CDR3 in amino acids: CASSLRTSGRAPHEQYF. The CDR3 DNA is TGTGCCAGCAGTTTAAGGACTAGCGGGAGGGCTCCCCACGAGCAGTACTTC.

This clone was seen once. This chain links TRBV9 with TRBJ2-7, with TRBD2 identical over 9 bases. From germline, CDR1 is SGDLS and CDR2 YYNGEE. The CDR3 totals 17 residues. The V and J ends lost 0 bases and 7 bases, in that order; junction bases with no gene match: 14. CDR3 loop: CASSVAPAGGALGEQYF. The CDR3 DNA sequence: TGTGCCAGCAGCGTAGCCCCCGCGGGGGGGGCCTTGGGGGAGCAGTACTTC.

The V call is TRBV2, the J call TRBJ2-7, with 14 bases identical to TRBD2. V lost 6 bases, J lost 4 bases, and 5 bases stayed unmatched. Germline assignment: CDR1 SNHLY and CDR2 FYNNEI. The CDR3 extends over 15 amino acids. CDR3 nucleotide sequence: TGTGCCAGCAGGGGGACTAGCGGGAGAATTTACGAGCAGTACTTC. Protein product: CASRGTSGRIYEQYF.

V gene TRBV25-1 combines with J gene TRBJ1-5; D perhaps matches TRBD1 (6 bases). This CDR3 region has 14 residues. Trimming removed 2 bases from V and 4 bases from J, with 9 bases in between. In germline, CDR1 is MGHDK, CDR2 SYGVNS. The CDR3 here is CASSEGGGNQPQHF. CDR3 coding DNA: TGTGCCAGCAGTGAAGGGGGCGGGAATCAGCCCCAGCATTTT.

The CDR3 DNA is TGTGCCAGTAGTTTAGCGGGAGCGTTCAATGAGCAGTTCTTC. Translating gives CASSLAGAFNEQFF. The chain recombines TRBV19 with TRBJ2-1, with TRBD2 matching 9 bases. V shed 5 bases, J shed 6 bases, and the junction held 5 bases outside the gene matches. Per the germline V gene, CDR1 is LNHDA and CDR2 is SQIVND (reference sequence). The CDR3 totals 14 residues.

This clone showed up just once. The CDR3 bases are TGTGCCAGTAGTATCGCAAGGGGGAGTTCTGAAGCTTTCTTT. It yields the protein CASSIARGSSEAFF. This rearrangement joins TRBV19 to TRBJ1-1; D may be TRBD1 (6 bases). CDR3 length equals 14 residues. Germline V gene data show CDR1 as LNHDA and CDR2 as SQIVND (reference sequence). V lost 3 bases to trimming and J lost 6 bases, with 14 bases between them.

The chain joins TRBV29-1 to TRBJ2-3, with 8 bases matching TRBD1. This CDR3 comprises 16 residues. The V segment lost 3 bases and the J segment 0 bases; nucleotides outside the gene matches: 8. Germline loops: CDR1 SQVTM, CDR2 ANQGSEA. The CDR3, as DNA: TGCAGCGTTGAGCCGACAGGGGATTTTAGCACAGATACGCAGTATTTT. Translating gives CSVEPTGDFSTDTQYF.

This clone came up a few times. The chain uses TRBV5-4 and TRBJ1-1, with 7 bases lining up with TRBD1. CDR1 and CDR2 from the germline V gene are SGHNT and YYREEE (reference sequence). Germline trimming cut 3 bases from V and 8 bases from J; bases unmatched to any gene: 4. The CDR3 is 12 amino acids. The CDR3 sequence: CASSSVDREAFF. CDR3 bases: TGTGCCAGCAGCTCAGTGGACAGGGAAGCTTTCTTT.

The rearrangement links TRBV27 to TRBJ1-5; possible D gene TRBD1, 6 bases. The germline CDR1 and CDR2 sequences are MNHEY and SMNVEV (reference sequence). Between the trimmed V and J ends, which lost 3 bases and 2 bases, there was a span of 8 bases. The CDR3 totals 14 residues. The CDR3 spells CASSFRQGNQPQHF. The CDR3 nucleotides are TGTGCCAGCAGTTTCAGACAGGGCAATCAGCCCCAGCATTTT.

This clone was counted a few times. The chain employs TRBV5-8 and TRBJ2-5, with TRBD1 identical over 7 bases. The V gene's germline CDR1 is SGHTS and CDR2 YDEGEE. V shed 4 bases, J shed 6 bases, and the junction held 9 bases outside the gene matches. This CDR3 has 14 residues. The CDR3 loop reads CASSPEQGRKTQYF. CDR3 in DNA: TGTGCCAGCAGCCCTGAACAGGGGAGAAAGACCCAGTACTTC.

The genes are TRBV3-1 (or the pseudogene TRBV3-2) and TRBJ2-7, with 9 bases aligning to TRBD2. J lost 0 bases, V lost 6 bases, and 3 bases had no gene match. Germline CDR1 LGHDT, CDR2 YNNKEL (reference sequence). The CDR3 runs 14 residues. As DNA, the CDR3 is TGTGCCAGCAGATATAGCGGGAGCTCCTACGAGCAGTACTTC. Translation gives CASRYSGSSYEQYF.

V gene TRBV28 combines with J gene TRBJ1-5; D may be TRBD1 (6 bases). Germline values: CDR1 MDHEN, CDR2 SYDVKM. V was shortened by 6 bases and J by 7 bases, with 19 bases between the two germline ends. The CDR3 loop spans 15 amino acids. DNA for the CDR3: TGTGCCAGCAGACCGGGACACATAGGGGGACAGCCCCAGCATTTT. Its protein is CASRPGHIGGQPQHF.

The rearrangement links TRBV6-5 to TRBJ1-1; D is possibly TRBD1 (6 bases). Germline CDR1 and CDR2: MNHEY and SVGAGI. V was clipped by 7 bases and J by 0 bases, with 15 bases between them. This CDR3 has 15 amino acids. DNA for the CDR3: TGTGCCAGCATTTTAACCGGGGACATGAACACTGAAGCTTTCTTT. Translation: CASILTGDMNTEAFF.

The chain employs TRBV11-3 and TRBJ1-1; 7 bases fit TRBD1. This CDR3 is 14 amino acids long. The germline gives CDR1 SGHNT, CDR2 YENEEA. The ends lost 1 base at V and 1 base at J; junction bases unmatched: 0. CDR3 coding DNA: TGTGCCAGCAGCTTAGGGACAGGGAACACTGAAGCTTTCTTT. Its protein is CASSLGTGNTEAFF.

The rearrangement uses TRBV4-3 and TRBJ1-5; D is undetermined. CDR3 length: 17 residues. CDR1 LGHNA and CDR2 YSLEER come from the germline V gene. The V end lost 0 bases, the J end lost 0 bases, and 12 bases lay between the germline ends. The CDR3, as DNA: TGCGCCAGCAGCCAAGATTGGGCAGCATATAGCAATCAGCCCCAGCATTTT. Its translation: CASSQDWAAYSNQPQHF.

This clone was observed a handful of times. This chain uses TRBV19 with TRBJ1-2, with D unclear. CDR1 and CDR2 from the germline V gene are LNHDA and SQIVND (reference sequence). This CDR3 is 16 amino acids long. V lost 4 bases and J 4 bases, leaving 19 bases between the germline ends. The CDR3 region has the DNA TGTGCCAGTAGTAAAACCCCAACGACTGGGTTCTATGGCTACACCTTC. Translating it yields CASSKTPTTGFYGYTF.

The rearrangement uses TRBV6-6 and TRBJ2-3; a weak D match, TRBD2 (6 bases). From germline, CDR1 is MNHNY and CDR2 SVGAGI (reference sequence). V was shortened by 4 bases and J by 0 bases, with 14 bases between the two germline ends. CDR3 size: 16 residues. CDR3 in amino acids: CASSSGTGTSTDTQYF. For the CDR3, the DNA is TGTGCCAGCAGTTCCGGTACCGGGACTAGCACAGATACGCAGTATTTT.

CDR3 region: CASSLQAWGELFF. The CDR3 DNA reads as TGTGCCAGCAGTTTGCAGGCTTGGGGGGAGCTGTTTTTT. The chain combines TRBV27 with TRBJ2-2; the D is unclear. V dropped 3 bases and J dropped 8 bases, with 10 bases sitting between them. The CDR3 extends over 13 amino acids. Germline V CDR1 and CDR2: MNHEY, SMNVEV (reference sequence).

The chain couples TRBV12-3 or TRBV12-4 to TRBJ2-1, with D perhaps TRBD1 (6 bases). Trimming left V 5 bases short and J 9 bases short, with 14 bases between. The CDR3 is 13 amino acids. CDR3 nucleotide sequence: TGTGCCAGCAGTAACTTACAGGGTACTGAGCAGTTCTTC. Its translation: CASSNLQGTEQFF.

This clone has only a few counts. The chain has TRBV29-1 and TRBJ1-2, with 7 bases aligning to TRBD1. Unmatched junction bases numbered 18, after V lost 3 bases and J lost 8 bases. CDR1 is SQVTM, CDR2 ANQGSEA, per germline. The CDR3 has 16 residues. This CDR3 reads CSVEEDRPPNYGGYTF. The CDR3 DNA is TGCAGCGTTGAGGAGGACAGGCCCCCTAACTATGGCGGCTACACCTTC.

The rearrangement joins TRBV30 to TRBJ1-6; D may be TRBD1 (6 bases). The germline V gene has CDR1 GTSNPN and CDR2 SVGIG (reference sequence). The CDR3 has 15 residues. Trimming left V 5 bases short and J 9 bases short, with 20 bases between. The chain's CDR3 is CAWDLRGGSTSPLHF. DNA of the CDR3: TGTGCCTGGGATCTGAGGGGGGGGTCCACTTCACCCCTCCACTTT.

V usage is TRBV28 and J usage is TRBJ1-2, with D hard to call. Germline V gene lookup returns CDR1 MDHEN and CDR2 SYDVKM. Deletions cut 4 bases from V and 5 bases from J, with 5 bases between. The CDR3 runs 11 residues. The CDR3 DNA is TGTGCCAGCAGTTATCAGTATGGCTACACCTTC. Its translation is CASSYQYGYTF.